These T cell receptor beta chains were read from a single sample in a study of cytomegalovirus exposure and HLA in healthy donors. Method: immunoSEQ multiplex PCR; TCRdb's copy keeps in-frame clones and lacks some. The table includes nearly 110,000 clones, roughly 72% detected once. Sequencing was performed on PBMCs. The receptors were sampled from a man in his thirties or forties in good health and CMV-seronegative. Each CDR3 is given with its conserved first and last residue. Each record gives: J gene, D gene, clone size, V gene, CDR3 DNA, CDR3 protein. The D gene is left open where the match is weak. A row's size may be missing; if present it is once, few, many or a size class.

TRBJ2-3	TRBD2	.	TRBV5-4	TGTGCCAGCAGCTTGGGACTAGCGGGCATTAGCACAGATACGCAGTATTTT	CASSLGLAGISTDTQYF
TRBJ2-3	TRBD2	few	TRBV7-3	TGTGCCAGCAGCCCGGGGAGGGGATGGGATCGCACAGATACGCAGTATTTT	CASSPGRGWDRTDTQYF
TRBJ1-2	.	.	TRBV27	TGTGCCAGCAGTACCAACCGACGGGTAAACTATGGCTACACCTTC	CASSTNRRVNYGYTF
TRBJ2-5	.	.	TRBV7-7	TGTGCCAGCAGCCCCCGGGCAGGGCATCAAGAGACCCAGTACTTC	CASSPRAGHQETQYF
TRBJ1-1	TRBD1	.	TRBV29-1	TGCAGCGTCGGACAGGGGAACACTGAAGCTTTCTTT	CSVGQGNTEAFF
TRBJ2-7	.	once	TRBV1	TGCACCAGCAGCCTCCGGGACAGCTCACCTGGTTCCGACGAGCAGTACTTC	CTSSLRDSSPGSDEQYF
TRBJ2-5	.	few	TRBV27	TGTGCCAGCAGCTCCGGACAGCTTTTTCAAGAGACCCAGTACTTC	CASSSGQLFQETQYF
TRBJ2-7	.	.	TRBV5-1	TGCGCCAGCAGCGACTACAGAAACTCCTACGAGCAGTACTTC	CASSDYRNSYEQYF
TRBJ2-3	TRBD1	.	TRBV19	TGTGCCAGTAGTATCCCAAGGGACAGGGGCACAGATACGCAGTATTTT	CASSIPRDRGTDTQYF
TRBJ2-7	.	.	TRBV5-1	TGCGCCAGCAGCTTGAGCACAGGTTCCTACGAGCAGTACTTC	CASSLSTGSYEQYF
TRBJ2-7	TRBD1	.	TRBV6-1	TGTGCCAGCACCAGAGGGACAGAACACTACGAGCAGTACTTC	CASTRGTEHYEQYF
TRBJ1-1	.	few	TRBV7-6	TGTGCCAGCAGCACCGGTTTGGAAGCTTTCTTT	CASSTGLEAFF
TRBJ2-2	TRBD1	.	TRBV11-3	TGTGCCAGCAGCTCTAGACAGGGTGGCACCGGGGAGCTGTTTTTT	CASSSRQGGTGELFF
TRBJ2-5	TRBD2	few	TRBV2	TGTGCCAGCAGTGACCCGGGACTAGCGGGGACAGAGACCCAGTACTTC	CASSDPGLAGTETQYF
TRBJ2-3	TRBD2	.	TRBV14	TGTGCCAGCAGCCAACTAGCGGGGGGGACGTTTGGCACAGATACGCAGTATTTT	CASSQLAGGTFGTDTQYF
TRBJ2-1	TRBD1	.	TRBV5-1	TGCGCCAGCAGCTCAGGGACAGACTCCTACAATGAGCAGTTCTTC	CASSSGTDSYNEQFF
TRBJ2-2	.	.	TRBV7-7	TGTGCCAGCAGCTCGAAGCTTTCCGGGGAGCTGTTTTTT	CASSSKLSGELFF
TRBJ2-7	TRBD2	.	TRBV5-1	TGCGCCAGCAGCCCGGATAGGACTAGCGGGAGAGGCGAGCAGTACTTC	CASSPDRTSGRGEQYF
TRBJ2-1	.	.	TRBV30	TGTGCCTGGCTCCCGTTTTTGAGCTCCTACAATGAGCAGTTCTTC	CAWLPFLSSYNEQFF
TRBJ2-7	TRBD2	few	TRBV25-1	TGTGCCAGCAGTGTAGCTAGCGGGGCCTACGAGCAGTACTTC	CASSVASGAYEQYF
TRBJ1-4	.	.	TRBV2	TGTGCCAGCTTGTGGGACACTCCAACTAATGAAAAACTGTTTTTT	CASLWDTPTNEKLFF
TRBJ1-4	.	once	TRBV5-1	TGCGCCAGCAGCCCGGGAACCCGGAGTGAAAAACTGTTTTTT	CASSPGTRSEKLFF
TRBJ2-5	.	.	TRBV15	TGTGCCACCAGCAGAGATCTACGAGAGACCCAGTACTTC	CATSRDLRETQYF
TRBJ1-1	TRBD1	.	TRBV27	TGTGCCAGCAGTTTTGACAGGGGCCTGATGAACACTGAAGCTTTCTTT	CASSFDRGLMNTEAFF
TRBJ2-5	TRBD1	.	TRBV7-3	TGTGCCAGCAGCTTAGACAGGGAAGAGACCCAGTACTTC	CASSLDREETQYF
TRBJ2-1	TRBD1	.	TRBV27	TGTGCCAGCAGTTTTTCCTGGGACAGCTACAATGAGCAGTTCTTC	CASSFSWDSYNEQFF
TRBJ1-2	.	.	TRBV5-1	TGCGCCAGCAGCCCCCTGAGCGGGCGAGGCTACACCTTC	CASSPLSGRGYTF
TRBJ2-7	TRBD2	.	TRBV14	TGTGCCAGCAGCCTAGCGGGGGCGTCCTACGAGCAGTACTTC	CASSLAGASYEQYF
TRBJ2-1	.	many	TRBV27	TGTGCCAGCAGTTCTCAAACAGGGTTTGAGTTCTTC	CASSSQTGFEFF
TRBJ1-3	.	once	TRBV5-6	TGTGCCAGCAGCTATGGACAGCCCGGACGTGGAAACACCATATATTTT	CASSYGQPGRGNTIYF